The next 6 T cell receptor beta chains were all read from a single sample in a study of technical replicates of blood from a few donors. TCRdb keeps only in-frame clones here, not all; method: immunoSEQ multiplex PCR. The sample yields about 17,000 clones, over 65% seen once. Sequencing input: PBMCs. The receptors were sampled from a human donor in good health. Some clones in this sample may be carry-over from other donors' samples.

The chain employs TRBV9 and TRBJ2-3; 11 bases align to TRBD2. V dropped 4 bases and J dropped 4; count of bases not matched to a gene: 5. The CDR3 consists of 15 residues. The germline V gene has CDR1 SGDLS and CDR2 YYNGEE. CDR3 sequence reads: CASSLASGRSDTQYF. The CDR3 DNA follows: TGTGCCAGCAGCTTGGCTAGCGGGAGGTCAGATACGCAGTATTTT.

This clone has a handful of counts. The chain combines TRBV4-1 with TRBJ1-1; 7 nucleotides align to TRBD1. This CDR3 region has 13 residues. Losses at the gene ends were 4 bases for V and 5 bases for J; bases not matched to a gene: 4. Per the germline V gene, CDR1 is MGHRA and CDR2 is YSYEKL. The CDR3 DNA is TGCGCCAGCAGCCTTACAGGGGAGACTGAAGCTTTCTTT. It is translated as CASSLTGETEAFF.

This chain joins TRBV5-1 and TRBJ2-4, with 7 bases matching TRBD1. Unmatched junction bases numbered 19, after V lost 4 bases and J lost 9 bases. Germline CDR1 and CDR2: SGHRS and YFSETQ. The CDR3 extends over 17 amino acids. CDR3 DNA sequence: TGCGCCAGCAGCGCTAGGACCCCCGGGCAGGGGGTGGCCATTCAGTACTTC. This encodes CASSARTPGQGVAIQYF.

This chain uses TRBV19 with TRBJ2-7; unclear D gene. Per the germline V gene, CDR1 is LNHDA and CDR2 is SQIVND (reference sequence). V was clipped by 6 bases and J by 5 bases, with 11 bases between them. The CDR3 spans 12 residues. In DNA form, the CDR3 reads TGTGCCAGTAGGGGCAGTTCGCACGAGCAGTACTTC. Protein product: CASRGSSHEQYF. Combining the CDR3 with reference TRBV19 and TRBJ2-7 gives the whole variable domain DGGITQSPKYLFRKEGQNVTLSCEQNLNHDAMYWYRQDPGQGLRLIYYSQIVNDFQKGDIAEGYSVSREKKESFPLTVTSAQKNPTAFYLCASRGSSHEQYFGPGTRLTVT.

The chain joins TRBV5-1 to TRBJ2-2; 9 positions agree with TRBD1. V dropped 5 bases and J dropped 6; count of bases not matched to a gene: 11. CDR1 is SGHRS, CDR2 YFSETQ, per germline. The length of the CDR3 is 16 residues. CDR3 nucleotides: TGCGCCAGCAGGCCTCGGACAGGGGAGACCCCCGGGGAGCTGTTTTTT. This translates into CASRPRTGETPGELFF.

The rearrangement links TRBV18 to TRBJ2-3; TRBD2 agrees at 8 bases. Germline V CDR1 and CDR2: KGHSH, LQKENI. The CDR3 sequence is 15 residues long. V lost 3 bases and J lost 2; bases outside the gene matches: 4. The CDR3 is CASSPRTSLTDTQYF. CDR3 in DNA: TGTGCCAGCTCACCGCGGACTAGCCTCACAGATACGCAGTATTTT.